This note documents a single TCR beta chain sequence. Its specificity is not known. These data originate in a study of CD8+ T cells in alopecia areata. Background on the study: Tofacitinib lasted 6 to 18 months, then 6 months off drug.

V was trimmed by 5 bases and J by 3 bases, leaving 5 bases between them. The CDR3 extends over 11 amino acids. Per germline, CDR1 KGHSH and CDR2 LQKENI. Peripheral blood samples and lesional scalp punch biopsies were obtained from alopecia areata patients. Study-wide results and caveats: Higher clonality than in normal scalp was seen in lesional scalp, especially alopecia totalis/universalis.

Extraction of RNA preceded its reverse transcription into cDNA, which served as the sequencing template. Only in-frame clones appear in the TCRdb table, and some are missing; sequencing was by immunoSEQ multiplex PCR. The table has approximately 180,000 clones, over 50% seen once; the top ten hold roughly 14%. The sequencing here drew on CD4+ T cells sorted from blood, taken at week 0. The clonotype comes from a human donor with alopecia areata. The genes are TRBV18 and TRBJ2-7, with no clear D. The CDR3 coding sequence is TGTGCCAGCTCAAACAGCTACGAGCAGTACTTC. Its protein is CASSNSYEQYF.